This T cell receptor beta chain was sequenced during a study of blood T cell repertoires in COVID-19 (TCRdb year 2020). With regard to the full study: Collaborator samples came from the United States, Italy and Spain and covered acute and convalescent phases of COVID-19. The repertoires were made available in a free public database intended to serve as a resource for research on the immune response to SARS-CoV-2. Nearly every sample came with metadata listing a de-identified subject ID, COVID-19 status, age in years and sex. Samples were obtained from the ongoing ImmuneRACE study (first 160 participants) and from 1,254 subjects provided by 6 global collaborators. The prospective study material was composed of cDNA or gDNA derived from T cells, B-cell-depleted T cells, or PBMCs. The dataset comprised deeply sampled blood TCRbeta repertoires from subjects exposed to, actively infected with, or recovered from COVID-19. HLA class I and class II types, where available, came from metadata supplied by the sample provider rather than from assay-based typing. Overall study outcomes, separate from this receptor: Clinical and demographic metadata were provided uncurated, with the amount varying by source and participant.

Each collaborating institution followed its own protocols to collect whole blood in K2EDTA tubes. For TCRbeta analysis, collaborators shipped samples as frozen whole blood, isolated PBMCs, or DNA extracted from either of those sample types. As for this clone: This clone's antigen is unknown. Qualities for individual bases were not recorded, and no much larger clone is one base off.

TCRbeta CDR3 regions were amplified from genomic DNA using the immunoSEQ Assay, a bias-controlled multiplex PCR. The source study handled its data this way. The number of nucleated cells in each sample was estimated by amplification of reference gene primers within the assay. To quantify the absolute abundance of each unique TCRbeta CDR3 rearrangement, sequence reads were collapsed and filtered. For each sample, productive Simpson clonality was calculated by taking the square root of Simpson's diversity index across productive rearrangements. TCRdb re-hosts the immuneACCESS table, in-frame sequences only. Its copies lack some clones; in the studies checked, an unresolved V gene accounts for under half of them, and the cause for the rest is not known. The V and J calls and clone size come from that table; D and trimming were worked out from the DNA. The sample profile shows roughly 110,000 clones; approximately 81% of them were found once. The ten largest clones represent over 1.2% of the sample.

The sequence came from a man aged 40-50 years with acute or convalescent COVID-19. Sequencing was carried out using peripheral blood.

This receptor carries the CDR3 CASSVEGYEQYF. The DNA sequence is given as TGTGCCAGCAGTGTAGAGGGTTACGAGCAGTACTTC. The V and J segments used are TRBV2 and TRBJ2-7, with TRBD2 perhaps the D gene, on 5 matching bases. Via the germline V gene, CDR1 is SNHLY and CDR2 FYNNEI. A distance of 8 bases separates the germline ends of V and J, which lose 4 bases and 4 bases respectively. The CDR3 numbers 12 residues from cysteine through phenylalanine. The kept DNA is CDR3 alone, 36 bases in frame from the first base. Here the CDR3 is joined to the reference TRBV2 and TRBJ2-7 genes, and the full variable domain is: EPEVTQTPSHQVTQMGQEVILRCVPISNHLYFYWYRQILGQKVEFLVSFYNNEISEKSEIFDDQFSVERPDGSNFTLKIRSTKLEDSAMYFCASSVEGYEQYFGPGTRLTVT.